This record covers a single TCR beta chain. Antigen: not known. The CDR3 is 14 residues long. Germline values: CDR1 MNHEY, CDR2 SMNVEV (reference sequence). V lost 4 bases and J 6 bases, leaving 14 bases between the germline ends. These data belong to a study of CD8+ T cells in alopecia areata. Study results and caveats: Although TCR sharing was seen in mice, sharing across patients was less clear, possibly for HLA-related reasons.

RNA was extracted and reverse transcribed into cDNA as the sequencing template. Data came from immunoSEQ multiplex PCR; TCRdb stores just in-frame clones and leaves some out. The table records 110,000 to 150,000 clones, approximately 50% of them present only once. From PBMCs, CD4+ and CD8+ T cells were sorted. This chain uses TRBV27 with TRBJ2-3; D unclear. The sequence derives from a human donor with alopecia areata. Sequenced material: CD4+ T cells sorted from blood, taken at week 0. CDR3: CASSWFAESDTQYF. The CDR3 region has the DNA TGTGCCAGCAGTTGGTTCGCCGAGTCCGATACGCAGTATTTT.